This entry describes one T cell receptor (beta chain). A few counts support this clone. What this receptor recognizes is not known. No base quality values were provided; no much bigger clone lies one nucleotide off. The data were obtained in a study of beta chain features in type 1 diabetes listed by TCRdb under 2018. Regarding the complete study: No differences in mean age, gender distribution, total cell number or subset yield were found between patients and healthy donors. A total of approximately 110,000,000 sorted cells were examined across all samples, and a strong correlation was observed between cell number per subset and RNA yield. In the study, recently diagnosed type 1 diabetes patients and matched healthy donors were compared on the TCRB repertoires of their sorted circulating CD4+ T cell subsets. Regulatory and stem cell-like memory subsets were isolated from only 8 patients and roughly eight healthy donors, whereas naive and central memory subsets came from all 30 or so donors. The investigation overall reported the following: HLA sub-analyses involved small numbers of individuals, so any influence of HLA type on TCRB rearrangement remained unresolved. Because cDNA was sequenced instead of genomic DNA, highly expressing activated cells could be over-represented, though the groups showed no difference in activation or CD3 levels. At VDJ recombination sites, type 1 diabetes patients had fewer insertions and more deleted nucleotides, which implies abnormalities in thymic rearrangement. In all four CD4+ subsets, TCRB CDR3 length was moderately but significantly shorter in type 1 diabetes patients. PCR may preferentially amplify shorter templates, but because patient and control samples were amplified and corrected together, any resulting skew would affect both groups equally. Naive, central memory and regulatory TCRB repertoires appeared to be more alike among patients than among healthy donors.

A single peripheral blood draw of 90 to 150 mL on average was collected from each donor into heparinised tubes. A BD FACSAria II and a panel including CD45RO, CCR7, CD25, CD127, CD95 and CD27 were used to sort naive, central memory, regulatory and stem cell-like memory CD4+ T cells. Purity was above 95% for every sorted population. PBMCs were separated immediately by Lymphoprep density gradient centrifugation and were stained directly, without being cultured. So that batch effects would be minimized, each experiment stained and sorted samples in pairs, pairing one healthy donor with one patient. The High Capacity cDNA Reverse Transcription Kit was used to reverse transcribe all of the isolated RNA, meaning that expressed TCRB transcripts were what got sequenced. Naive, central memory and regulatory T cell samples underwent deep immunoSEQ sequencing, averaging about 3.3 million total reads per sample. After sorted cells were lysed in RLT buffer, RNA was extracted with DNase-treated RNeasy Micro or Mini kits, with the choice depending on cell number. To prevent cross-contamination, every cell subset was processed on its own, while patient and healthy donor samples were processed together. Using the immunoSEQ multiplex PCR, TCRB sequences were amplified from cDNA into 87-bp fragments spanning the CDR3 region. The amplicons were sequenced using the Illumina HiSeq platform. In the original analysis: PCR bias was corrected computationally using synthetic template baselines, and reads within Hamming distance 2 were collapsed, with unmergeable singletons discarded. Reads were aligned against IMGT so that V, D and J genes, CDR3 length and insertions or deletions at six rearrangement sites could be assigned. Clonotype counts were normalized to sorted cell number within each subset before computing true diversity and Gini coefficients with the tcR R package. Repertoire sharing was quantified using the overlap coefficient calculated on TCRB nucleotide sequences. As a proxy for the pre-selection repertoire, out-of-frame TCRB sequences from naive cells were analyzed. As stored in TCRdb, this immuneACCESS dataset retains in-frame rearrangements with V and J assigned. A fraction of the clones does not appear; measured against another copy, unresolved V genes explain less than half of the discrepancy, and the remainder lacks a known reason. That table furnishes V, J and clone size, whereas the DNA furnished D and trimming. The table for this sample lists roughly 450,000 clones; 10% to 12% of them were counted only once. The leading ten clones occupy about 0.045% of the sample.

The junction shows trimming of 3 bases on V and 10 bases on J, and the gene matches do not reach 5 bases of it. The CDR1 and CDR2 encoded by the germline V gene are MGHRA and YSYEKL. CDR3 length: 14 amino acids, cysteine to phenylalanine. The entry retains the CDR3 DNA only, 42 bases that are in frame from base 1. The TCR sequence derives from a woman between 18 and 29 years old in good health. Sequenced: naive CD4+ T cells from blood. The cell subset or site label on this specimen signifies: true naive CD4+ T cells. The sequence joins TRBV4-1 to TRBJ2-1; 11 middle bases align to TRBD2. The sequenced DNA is TGCGCCAGCAGCCAGCCTAGCGGGAGGTTGGAGCAGTTCTTC. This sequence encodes CASSQPSGRLEQFF.